This T cell receptor (beta chain) was identified in a study of T cell changes during pregnancy in multiple sclerosis. The repertoire was sequenced with immunoSEQ multiplex PCR; TCRdb's copy has only in-frame clones and lacks some. The profile shows 85,000 to 110,000 clones, about 90% of them singletons. Trimming at V came to 2 bases and at J to 1 base, leaving 5 bases not matched to a gene. The CDR3 spans 16 residues. Germline V gene data show CDR1 as MNHNS and CDR2 as SASEGT. Sequenced material: peripheral blood, taken after pregnancy. The gene calls are TRBV6-1 and TRBJ2-1; TRBD2 matches at 7 bases. The clonotype comes from a female donor with multiple sclerosis, enrolled in a pregnancy study. CDR3 sequence (DNA): TGTGCCAGCAGTGAATCTGGGGGAGGGTCCTACAATGAGCAGTTCTTC. Translated: CASSESGGGSYNEQFF.